A selection of T cell receptor beta chains follows, all from one sample in a study of neurological immune-mediated disorders. TCRdb processed the 5' RACE reads anew with MiXCR; each CDR3 protein has one entry. This sample yields roughly 50,000 distinct CDR3 sequences, of which less than 5% are seen a single time; about 6% belongs to the top ten. Sequencing was performed on PBMCs. All receptors come from a woman aged 60-75 years with multiple sclerosis. Each CDR3 is given with its conserved first and last residue. The D gene is left open where the match is weak. Part of the rows lack a size; the others show once, few, many or a class for expanded clones.

D: TRBD2; size: few; J: TRBJ2-1; V: TRBV20-1; DNA: TGCAGTGCTACGGCTAGCGGGGATTCCTACAATGAGCAGTTCTTC; CDR3: CSATASGDSYNEQFF
D: -; size: many; J: TRBJ2-7; V: TRBV20-1; DNA: TGCAGTGCCAATGGAGGGAACCCCTACGAGCAGTACTTC; CDR3: CSANGGNPYEQYF
D: -; size: -; J: TRBJ2-7; V: TRBV10-2; DNA: TGCGCCAGCAGAACGACATACTACTCGCCCGAGCAGTACTTC; CDR3: CASRTTYYSPEQYF
D: -; size: -; J: TRBJ1-1; V: TRBV7-6; DNA: TGTGCCAGCAGCCAATTTGGGGGACGGAACACTGAAGCTTTCTTT; CDR3: CASSQFGGRNTEAFF
D: TRBD1; size: medium-sized; J: TRBJ2-1; V: TRBV20-1; DNA: TGCAGTGCTAGCCAGACAGGGAATGAGCAGTTCTTC; CDR3: CSASQTGNEQFF
D: TRBD1; size: many; J: TRBJ2-5; V: TRBV5-1; DNA: TGCGCCAGCAGCCCCGACAGGGACGGAGAGACCCAGTACTTC; CDR3: CASSPDRDGETQYF
D: -; size: many; J: TRBJ1-1; V: TRBV5-1; DNA: TGCGCCAGCAGCTTGCAAGGGGCGTACACTGAAGCTTTCTTT; CDR3: CASSLQGAYTEAFF
D: TRBD2; size: -; J: TRBJ2-3; V: TRBV20-1; DNA: TGCAGTGCTTCTAACCGACAACTAGCGGGGGTGGCAGATACGCAGTATTTT; CDR3: CSASNRQLAGVADTQYF
D: -; size: many; J: TRBJ1-1; V: TRBV7-6; DNA: TGTGCCAGCAGCTTAGCGCCAGGGAACACTGAAGCTTTCTTT; CDR3: CASSLAPGNTEAFF
D: TRBD1; size: medium-sized; J: TRBJ1-2; V: TRBV5-6; DNA: TGTGCCAGCAGCTGGGGACAGGACAACTATGGCTACACCTTC; CDR3: CASSWGQDNYGYTF
D: -; size: few; J: TRBJ2-3; V: TRBV6-1; DNA: TGTGCCACCCAGACGGACGGAGGAACAGATACGCAGTATTTT; CDR3: CATQTDGGTDTQYF
D: -; size: -; J: TRBJ1-6; V: TRBV6-6; DNA: TGTGCCAGCAGCCTTCTGGGGGGAGGTAATTCACCCCTCCACTTT; CDR3: CASSLLGGGNSPLHF
D: TRBD1; size: many; J: TRBJ2-2; V: TRBV9; DNA: TGTGCCAGCAGAGATCCCACAGGGGGCCGTCCCGGGGAGCTGTTTTTT; CDR3: CASRDPTGGRPGELFF
D: TRBD2; size: few; J: TRBJ2-5; V: TRBV20-1; DNA: TGCAGTGCTAGTCTCTCTAGCGGGGGGACCGCCGGAGAGACCCAGTACTTC; CDR3: CSASLSSGGTAGETQYF
D: TRBD1; size: many; J: TRBJ1-5; V: TRBV10-3; DNA: TGTGCCATCAGTGAAGCACAGGGGGCTCAGCCCCAGCATTTT; CDR3: CAISEAQGAQPQHF
D: -; size: many; J: TRBJ1-4; V: TRBV29-1; DNA: TGCAGCGTTAATTCGGGGGCAGGTGAAAAACTGTTTTTT; CDR3: CSVNSGAGEKLFF
D: -; size: many; J: TRBJ2-2; V: TRBV9; DNA: TGTGCCAGCAGCGTAGCCACCGGGGAGCTGTTTTTT; CDR3: CASSVATGELFF
D: -; size: few; J: TRBJ1-4; V: TRBV5-1; DNA: TGCGCCAGCAGCTTGGACGGTCGCCGGGGGATGGTGTTTTTT; CDR3: CASSLDGRRGMVFF
D: TRBD1; size: many; J: TRBJ1-2; V: TRBV9; DNA: TGTGCCAGCAACCCAACAGGGGGAAGCTATGGCTACACCTTC; CDR3: CASNPTGGSYGYTF
D: -; size: few; J: TRBJ1-1; V: TRBV6-2/TRBV6-3; DNA: TGTGCCAGCGAGGACAGGAACACTGAAGCTTTCTTT; CDR3: CASEDRNTEAFF
D: TRBD2; size: many; J: TRBJ2-1; V: TRBV10-3; DNA: TGTGCCATCAGTGAGATAGCGGGAGATTACAATGAGCAGTTCTTC; CDR3: CAISEIAGDYNEQFF
D: -; size: many; J: TRBJ2-3; V: TRBV27; DNA: TGTGCCAGCCGACTTACTGGCACAGATACGCAGTATTTT; CDR3: CASRLTGTDTQYF
D: -; size: -; J: TRBJ2-3; V: TRBV3-1; DNA: TGTGCCAGCAGCCAGGCTTGGGGGGATACGCAGTATTTT; CDR3: CASSQAWGDTQYF
D: -; size: many; J: TRBJ2-1; V: TRBV20-1; DNA: TGCAGTGGGGGGTCCTACAATGAGCAGTTCTTC; CDR3: CSGGSYNEQFF
D: -; size: -; J: TRBJ1-6; V: TRBV4-1; DNA: TGCGCCAGCACCCGGGGCTCCTATAATTCACCCCTCCACTTT; CDR3: CASTRGSYNSPLHF
D: TRBD2; size: many; J: TRBJ2-5; V: TRBV11-2; DNA: TGTGCCAGCAGCCATGGGACTACCGTCTTTTTTGGGGAGACCCAGTACTTC; CDR3: CASSHGTTVFFGETQYF